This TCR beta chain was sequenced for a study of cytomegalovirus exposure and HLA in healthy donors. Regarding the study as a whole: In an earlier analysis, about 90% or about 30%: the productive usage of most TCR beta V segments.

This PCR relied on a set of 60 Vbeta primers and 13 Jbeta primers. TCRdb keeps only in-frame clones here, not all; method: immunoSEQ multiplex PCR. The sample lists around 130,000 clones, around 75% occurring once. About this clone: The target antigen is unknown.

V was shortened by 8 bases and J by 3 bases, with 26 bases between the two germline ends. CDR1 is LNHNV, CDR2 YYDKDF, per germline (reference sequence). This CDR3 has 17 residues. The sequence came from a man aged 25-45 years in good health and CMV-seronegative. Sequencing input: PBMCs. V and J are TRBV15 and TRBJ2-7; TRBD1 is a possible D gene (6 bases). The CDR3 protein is CATREGGLGARSYEQYF. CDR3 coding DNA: TGTGCCACCCGAGAAGGAGGTTTGGGGGCAAGGAGCTACGAGCAGTACTTC.